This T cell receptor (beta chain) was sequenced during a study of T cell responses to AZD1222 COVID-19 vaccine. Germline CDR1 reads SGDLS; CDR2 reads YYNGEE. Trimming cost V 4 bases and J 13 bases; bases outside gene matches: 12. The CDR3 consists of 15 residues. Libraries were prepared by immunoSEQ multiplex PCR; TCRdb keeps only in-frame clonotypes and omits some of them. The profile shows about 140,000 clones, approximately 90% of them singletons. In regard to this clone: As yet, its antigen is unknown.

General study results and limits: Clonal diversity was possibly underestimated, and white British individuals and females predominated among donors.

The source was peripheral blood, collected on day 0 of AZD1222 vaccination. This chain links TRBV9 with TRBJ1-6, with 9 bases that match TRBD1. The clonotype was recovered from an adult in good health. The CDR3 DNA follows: TGTGCCAGCAGCATGGACAGGGGCCCGGGGGCGCCCCTCCACTTT. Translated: CASSMDRGPGAPLHF.